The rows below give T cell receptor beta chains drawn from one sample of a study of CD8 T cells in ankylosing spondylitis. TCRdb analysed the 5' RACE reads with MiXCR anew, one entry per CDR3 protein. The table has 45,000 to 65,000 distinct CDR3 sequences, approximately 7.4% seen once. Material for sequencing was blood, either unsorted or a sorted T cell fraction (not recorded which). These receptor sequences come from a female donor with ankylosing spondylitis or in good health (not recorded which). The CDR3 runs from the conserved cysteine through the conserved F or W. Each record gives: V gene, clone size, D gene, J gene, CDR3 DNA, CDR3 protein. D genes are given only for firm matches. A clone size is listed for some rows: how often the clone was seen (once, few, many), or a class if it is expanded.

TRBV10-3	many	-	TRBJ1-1	TGTGCCATCAGTGAACTAGGCATGAACACTGAAGCTTTCTTT	CAISELGMNTEAFF
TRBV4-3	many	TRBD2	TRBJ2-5	TGCGCCAGCAGCCTCGGGACTAGCCGCGGGGAGACCCAGTACTTC	CASSLGTSRGETQYF
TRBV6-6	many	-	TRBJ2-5	TGTGCCAGCAGTCACCGGGGCGGGCCGACCCAGTACTTC	CASSHRGGPTQYF
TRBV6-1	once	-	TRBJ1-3	TGTGCCAGCAGTCCGACCAGCTCTGGAAACACCATATATTTT	CASSPTSSGNTIYF
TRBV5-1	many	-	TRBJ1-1	TGCGCCAGCAGTTTTACCCAGGACCTGAGTGAAGCTTTCTTT	CASSFTQDLSEAFF
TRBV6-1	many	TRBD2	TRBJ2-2	TGTGCCAGCAGGGGTCAACGGGGGGGGAACACCGGGGAGCTGTTTTTT	CASRGQRGGNTGELFF
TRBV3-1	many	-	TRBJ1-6	TGTGCCAGCAGCCACGCGGGGGGAAGAGGGTCACCCCTCCACTTT	CASSHAGGRGSPLHF
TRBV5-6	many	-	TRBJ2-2	TGTGCCAGCAGAGCCTCTGGGGGTCGGACCGGGGAGCTGTTTTTT	CASRASGGRTGELFF
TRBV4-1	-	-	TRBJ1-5	TGCGCCAGCAGCCAGGGCCCAGGGCTAGGCAATCAGCCCCAGCATTTT	CASSQGPGLGNQPQHF
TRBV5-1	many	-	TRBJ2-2	TGCGCCAGCAGCTTGTCCCGACAGGGAGGTACCGGGGAGCTGTTTTTT	CASSLSRQGGTGELFF
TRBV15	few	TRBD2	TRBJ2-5	TGTGCCACCAGCAGAGATTGGGGAGCGGGGGACCGTCAAGAGACCCAGTACTTC	CATSRDWGAGDRQETQYF
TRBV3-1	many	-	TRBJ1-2	TGTGCCAGCAGCTTAGACAGGCCGTATGGCTACACCTTC	CASSLDRPYGYTF
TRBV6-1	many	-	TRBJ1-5	TGTGCCAGCAGTGAAAGTGGAAGGGATGGTCAGCCCCAGCATTTT	CASSESGRDGQPQHF
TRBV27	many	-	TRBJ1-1	TGTGCCAGCAGTCCCCGACACCTCACTGAAGCTTTCTTT	CASSPRHLTEAFF
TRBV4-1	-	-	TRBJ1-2	TGCGCCAGCAGCCAAGATCAACAGCTCCCCTATGGCTACACCTTC	CASSQDQQLPYGYTF
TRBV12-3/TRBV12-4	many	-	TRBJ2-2	TGTGCCAGCAATCCAAGGAATACCGGGGAGCTGTTTTTT	CASNPRNTGELFF
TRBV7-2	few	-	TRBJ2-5	TGTGCCAGCAGCTTAGCGGTAATTAGAGTGGAGACCCAGTACTTC	CASSLAVIRVETQYF
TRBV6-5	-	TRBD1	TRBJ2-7	TGTGCCAGCAGTCCGGACAGGGGTTACTACGAGCAGTACTTC	CASSPDRGYYEQYF
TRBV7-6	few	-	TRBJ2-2	TGTGCCAGCAGCTTAGGACCGCCAGGGGAATTCGGGGAGCTGTTTTTT	CASSLGPPGEFGELFF
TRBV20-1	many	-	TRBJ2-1	TGCAGTGCTAGTGTGGAGTATGAGCAGTTCTTC	CSASVEYEQFF
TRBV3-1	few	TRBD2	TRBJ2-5	TGTGCCAGCAGCCAAGTCGGGGGGGTAGAGACCCAGTACTTC	CASSQVGGVETQYF
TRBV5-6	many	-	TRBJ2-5	TGTGCCAGCAGCCTCTCTAAAACTAGTCTCGAGACCCAGTACTTC	CASSLSKTSLETQYF
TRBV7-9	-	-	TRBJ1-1	TGTGCCAGCAGCTTGGGCAGGGGAAGCACTGAAGCTTTCTTT	CASSLGRGSTEAFF
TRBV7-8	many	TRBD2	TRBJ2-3	TGTGCCAGCAGCTTAGTGGGACTAGGGTCCGCAGATACGCAGTATTTT	CASSLVGLGSADTQYF
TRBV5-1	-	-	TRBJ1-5	TGCGCCAGCAGCTTCGGGGCTAATCAGCCCCAGCATTTT	CASSFGANQPQHF
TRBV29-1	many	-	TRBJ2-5	TGCAGCGTTGACGCAGGGCGGGAGACCCAGTACTTC	CSVDAGRETQYF
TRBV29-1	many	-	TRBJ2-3	TGCAGCGTTGTTTGGCGGGATACGCAGTATTTT	CSVVWRDTQYF
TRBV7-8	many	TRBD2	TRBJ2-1	TGTGCCAGCAGCTTAGAGGCGGGGGGGCATTACAATGAGCAGTTCTTC	CASSLEAGGHYNEQFF
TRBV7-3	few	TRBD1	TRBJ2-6	TGTGCCAGCAGCTTAACAGGGGGCAGCTCTAGGGCCAACGTCCTGACTTTC	CASSLTGGSSRANVLTF
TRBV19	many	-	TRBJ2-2	TGTGCCAGTAGTATTTCCAGGGTCACCGGGGAGCTGTTTTTT	CASSISRVTGELFF
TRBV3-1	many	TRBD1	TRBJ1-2	TGTGCCAGCAGCCCACGGACAGGGTGGTATGGCTACACCTTC	CASSPRTGWYGYTF
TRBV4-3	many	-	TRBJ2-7	TGCGCCAGCAGCCAAGGTTCTGTTGTGTGGAACGAGCAGTACTTC	CASSQGSVVWNEQYF
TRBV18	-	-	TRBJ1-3	TGTGCCAGCTCACCCCGAGGAGGTGGAAACACCATATATTTT	CASSPRGGGNTIYF
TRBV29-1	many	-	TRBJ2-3	TGCAGCGTGAGGGGGGCCTTCCGGGATACGCAGTATTTT	CSVRGAFRDTQYF
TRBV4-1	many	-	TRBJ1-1	TGCGCCAGCAGCCAAGATGGCTCAACTGAAGCTTTCTTT	CASSQDGSTEAFF
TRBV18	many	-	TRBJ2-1	TGTGCCAGCTCACCACCTACAACCGGGACCCCGCGTGAGCAGTTCTTC	CASSPPTTGTPREQFF
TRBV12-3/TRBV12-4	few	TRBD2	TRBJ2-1	TGTGCCAGCAGTTCAGAGCGGGGAACCTACAATGAGCAGTTCTTC	CASSSERGTYNEQFF
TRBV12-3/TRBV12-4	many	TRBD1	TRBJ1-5	TGTGCCAGCACACAGGGGTGGGGTCAGCCCCAGCATTTT	CASTQGWGQPQHF
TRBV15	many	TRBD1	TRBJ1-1	TGTGCCACCAGGGGACAGGGTGAAGCTTTCTTT	CATRGQGEAFF
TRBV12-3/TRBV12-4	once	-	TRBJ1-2	TGTGCCAGCAGTTTTGGGAGGCGGGCAGGCCCTTATGGCTACACCTTC	CASSFGRRAGPYGYTF
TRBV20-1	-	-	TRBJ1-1	TGCAGTGCTAGAGCCTCAGGCACTGAAGCTTTCTTT	CSARASGTEAFF